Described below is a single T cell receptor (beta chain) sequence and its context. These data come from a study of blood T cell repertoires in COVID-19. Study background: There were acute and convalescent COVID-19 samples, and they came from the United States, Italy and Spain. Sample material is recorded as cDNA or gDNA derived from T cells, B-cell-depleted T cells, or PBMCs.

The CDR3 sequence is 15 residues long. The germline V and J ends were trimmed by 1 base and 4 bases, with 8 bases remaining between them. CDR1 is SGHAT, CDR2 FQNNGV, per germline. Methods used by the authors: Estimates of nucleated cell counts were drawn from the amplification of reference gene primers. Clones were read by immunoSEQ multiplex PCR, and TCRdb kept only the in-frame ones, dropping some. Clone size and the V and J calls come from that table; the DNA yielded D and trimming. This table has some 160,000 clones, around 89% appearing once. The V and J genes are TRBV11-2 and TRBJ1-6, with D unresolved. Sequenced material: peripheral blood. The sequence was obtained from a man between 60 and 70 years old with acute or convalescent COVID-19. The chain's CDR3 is CASSLGGEYNSPLHF. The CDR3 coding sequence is TGTGCCAGCAGCTTAGGTGGAGAATATAATTCACCCCTCCACTTT.